Shown below are 4 T cell receptor beta chains from a single sample sequenced in a study of CDR3 diversity in severe acne. TCRdb re-analysed the PCR reads in MiXCR, keeping a single row per CDR3 protein. The profile covers around 94,000 distinct CDR3 sequences, with roughly 51% appearing a single time and around 12% taken by the ten largest. The specimen sequenced was blood. Every receptor here comes from a male donor with acne.

Comment on this clonotype: Without the conserved terminal phenylalanine or tryptophan, this CDR3 likely stems from a read error. V and J are TRBV25-1 and TRBJ2-1, with D perhaps TRBD1 (6 bases). Germline CDR1 MGHDK, CDR2 SYGVNS. Trimming pared 7 bases from V and 3 bases from J, leaving 10 bases between. The CDR3 covers 13 residues. The CDR3, as DNA: TGTGCCAGCACGGACAGCATCTACAATGAGCAGTTCTCC. The encoded protein is CASTDSIYNEQFS.

As regards this clonotype: One base away lies a much larger clone, so this may be a sequencing read error. This chain uses TRBV7-8 with TRBJ1-1; D is ambiguous. CDR1 and CDR2 (germline): SGHVS, FQNEAQ. This CDR3 has 15 amino acids. The CDR3 sequence is CASSLVSRQNAEAFF. Here the CDR3 DNA reads TGTGCCAGCAGCTTAGTGTCCAGGCAGAACGCTGAAGCTTTCTTT.

The chain is built from TRBV7-8 and TRBJ1-2; a possible D gene is TRBD1 (5 bases). The CDR3 totals 15 residues. The ends were cut back, 5 bases at V and 7 bases at J, with 20 bases in the middle. Germline V gives CDR1 SGHVS, CDR2 FQNEAQ. CDR3 loop: CASSPHRPGRLGYTF. CDR3 sequence (DNA): TGTGCCAGCAGCCCCCATCGTCCAGGGCGTCTTGGCTACACCTTC.

This clonotype has at least ten counts. This chain links TRBV15 with TRBJ2-5; D is unclear. The CDR3 is 12 amino acids. Per germline, CDR1 LNHNV and CDR2 YYDKDF (reference sequence). V lost 0 bases and J lost 5, with 4 bases in between. The CDR3 DNA is TGTGCCACCAGCAGAGATTTGGAGACCCAGTACTTC. Translating gives CATSRDLETQYF.